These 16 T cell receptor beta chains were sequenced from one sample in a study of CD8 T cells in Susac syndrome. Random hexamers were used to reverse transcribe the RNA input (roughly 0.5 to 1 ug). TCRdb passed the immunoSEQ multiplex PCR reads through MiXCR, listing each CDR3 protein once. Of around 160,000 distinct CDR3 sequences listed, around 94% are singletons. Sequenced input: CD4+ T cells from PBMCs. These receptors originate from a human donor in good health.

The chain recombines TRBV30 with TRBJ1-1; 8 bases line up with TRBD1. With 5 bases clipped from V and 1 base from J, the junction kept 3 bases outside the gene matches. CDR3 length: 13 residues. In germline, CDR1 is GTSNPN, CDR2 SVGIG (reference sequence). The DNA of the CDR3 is TGTGCCTGGGCACAGGGGGGGAACACTGAAGCTTTCTTT. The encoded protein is CAWAQGGNTEAFF.

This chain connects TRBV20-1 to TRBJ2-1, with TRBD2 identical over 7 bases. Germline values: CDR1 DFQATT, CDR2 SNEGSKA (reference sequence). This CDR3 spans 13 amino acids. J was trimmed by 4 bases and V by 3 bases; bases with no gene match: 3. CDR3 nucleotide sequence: TGCAGTGCTAGGAGGGACTATTACAATGAGCAGTTCTTC. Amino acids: CSARRDYYNEQFF.

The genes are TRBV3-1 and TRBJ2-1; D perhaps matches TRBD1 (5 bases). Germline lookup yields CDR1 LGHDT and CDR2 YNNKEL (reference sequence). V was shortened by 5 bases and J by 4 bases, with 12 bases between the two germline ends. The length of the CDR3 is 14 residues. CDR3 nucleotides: TGTGCCAGCAGCTCCCCAGGGCGTTACAATGAGCAGTTCTTC. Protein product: CASSSPGRYNEQFF.

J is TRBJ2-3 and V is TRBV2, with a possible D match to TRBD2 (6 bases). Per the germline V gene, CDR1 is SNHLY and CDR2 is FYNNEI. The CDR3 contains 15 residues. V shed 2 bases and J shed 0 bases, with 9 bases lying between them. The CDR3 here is CASSERRGSTDTQYF. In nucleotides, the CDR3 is TGTGCCAGCAGTGAACGGAGGGGAAGCACAGATACGCAGTATTTT.

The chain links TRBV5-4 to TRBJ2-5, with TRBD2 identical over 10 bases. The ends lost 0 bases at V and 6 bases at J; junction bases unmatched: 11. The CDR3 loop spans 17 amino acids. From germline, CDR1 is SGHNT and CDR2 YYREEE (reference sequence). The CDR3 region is CASSLAAAGGLGKTQYF. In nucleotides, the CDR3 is TGTGCCAGCAGCTTGGCGGCAGCGGGGGGGTTAGGGAAGACCCAGTACTTC.

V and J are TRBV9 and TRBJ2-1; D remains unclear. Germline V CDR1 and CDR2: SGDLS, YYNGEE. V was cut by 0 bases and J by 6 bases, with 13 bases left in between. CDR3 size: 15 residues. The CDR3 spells CASSVVSLEANEQFF. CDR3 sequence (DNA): TGTGCCAGCAGCGTAGTGTCCCTTGAGGCCAATGAGCAGTTCTTC.

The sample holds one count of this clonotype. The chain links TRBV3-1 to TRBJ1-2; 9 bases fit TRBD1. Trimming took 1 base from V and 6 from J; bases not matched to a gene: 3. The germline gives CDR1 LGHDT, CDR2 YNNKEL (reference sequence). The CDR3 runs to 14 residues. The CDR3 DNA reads TGTGCCAGCAGCCAAGGGGGGACAGGGAATGGCTACACCTTC. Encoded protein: CASSQGGTGNGYTF.

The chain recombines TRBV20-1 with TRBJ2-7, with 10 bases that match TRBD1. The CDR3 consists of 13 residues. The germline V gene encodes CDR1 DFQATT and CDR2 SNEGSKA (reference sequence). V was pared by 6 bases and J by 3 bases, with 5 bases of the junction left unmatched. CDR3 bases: TGCAGTGCCACCGGGACAGGGGACTACGAGCAGTACTTC. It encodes CSATGTGDYEQYF.

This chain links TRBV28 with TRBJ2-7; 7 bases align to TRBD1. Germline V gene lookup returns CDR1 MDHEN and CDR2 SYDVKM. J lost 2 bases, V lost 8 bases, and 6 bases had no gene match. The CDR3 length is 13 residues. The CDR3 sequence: CASRDSSTYEQYF. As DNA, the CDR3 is TGTGCCAGCCGGGACAGTTCGACCTACGAGCAGTACTTC.

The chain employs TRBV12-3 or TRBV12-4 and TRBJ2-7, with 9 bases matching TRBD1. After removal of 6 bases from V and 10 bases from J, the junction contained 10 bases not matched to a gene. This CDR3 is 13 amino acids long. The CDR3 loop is CASSLGQGITQYF. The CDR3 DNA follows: TGTGCCAGCAGCCTAGGACAGGGGATCACTCAGTACTTC.

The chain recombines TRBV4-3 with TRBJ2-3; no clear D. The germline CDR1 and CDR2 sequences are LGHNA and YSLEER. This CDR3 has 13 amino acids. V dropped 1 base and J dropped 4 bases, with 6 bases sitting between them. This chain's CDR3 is CASSQGEADTQYF. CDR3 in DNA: TGCGCCAGCAGCCAAGGCGAGGCAGATACGCAGTATTTT.

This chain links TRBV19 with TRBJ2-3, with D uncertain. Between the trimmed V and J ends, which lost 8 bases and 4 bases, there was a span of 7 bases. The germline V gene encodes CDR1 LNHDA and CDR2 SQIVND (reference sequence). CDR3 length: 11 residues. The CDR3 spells CASGTADTQYF. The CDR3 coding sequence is TGTGCCAGTGGAACGGCAGATACGCAGTATTTT.

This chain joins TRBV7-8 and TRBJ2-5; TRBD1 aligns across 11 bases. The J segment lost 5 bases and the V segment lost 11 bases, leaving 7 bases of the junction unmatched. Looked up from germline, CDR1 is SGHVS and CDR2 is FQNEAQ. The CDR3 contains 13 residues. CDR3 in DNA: TGTGCCGGACAGGGGGCTTCCCGGGAGACCCAGTACTTC. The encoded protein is CAGQGASRETQYF.

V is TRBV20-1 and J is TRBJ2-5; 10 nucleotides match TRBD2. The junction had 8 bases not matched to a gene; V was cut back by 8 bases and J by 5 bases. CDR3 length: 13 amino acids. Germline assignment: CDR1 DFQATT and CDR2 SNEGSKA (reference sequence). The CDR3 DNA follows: TGCAGTCCGCTACTAGCGGGGAGTGAGACCCAGTACTTC. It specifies CSPLLAGSETQYF.

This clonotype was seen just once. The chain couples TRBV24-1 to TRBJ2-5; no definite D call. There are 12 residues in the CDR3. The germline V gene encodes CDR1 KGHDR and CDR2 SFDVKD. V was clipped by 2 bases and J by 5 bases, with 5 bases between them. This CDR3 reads CATSDSSETQYF. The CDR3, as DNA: TGTGCCACCAGTGATTCGAGTGAGACCCAGTACTTC.

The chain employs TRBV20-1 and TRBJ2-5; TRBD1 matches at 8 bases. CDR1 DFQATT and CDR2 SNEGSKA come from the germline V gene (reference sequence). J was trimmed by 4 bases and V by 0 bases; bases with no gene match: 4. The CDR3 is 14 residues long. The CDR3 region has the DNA TGCAGTGCTAGAGAAAGGACAGGGCGAGAGACCCAGTACTTC. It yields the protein CSARERTGRETQYF.